This T cell receptor (beta chain) was recovered during a study of blood T cell repertoires in COVID-19. Profiled with immunoSEQ multiplex PCR; TCRdb holds only in-frame clones, not every one. The data hold 75,000 or so clones, with around 84% observed a single time. In its sample, this clone was seen once. The CDR3 extends over 13 amino acids. The ends were cut back, 6 bases at V and 7 bases at J, with 12 bases in the middle. Germline loops: CDR1 MNHEY, CDR2 SVGAGI. What was sequenced was peripheral blood. This sequence originates from a woman between 65 and 79 years old with acute or convalescent COVID-19. The chain links TRBV6-5 to TRBJ2-2; no reliable D call. CDR3 DNA: TGTGCCAGCAGCGCGTTTGATGGCGGGGAGCTGTTTTTT. This translates into CASSAFDGGELFF.